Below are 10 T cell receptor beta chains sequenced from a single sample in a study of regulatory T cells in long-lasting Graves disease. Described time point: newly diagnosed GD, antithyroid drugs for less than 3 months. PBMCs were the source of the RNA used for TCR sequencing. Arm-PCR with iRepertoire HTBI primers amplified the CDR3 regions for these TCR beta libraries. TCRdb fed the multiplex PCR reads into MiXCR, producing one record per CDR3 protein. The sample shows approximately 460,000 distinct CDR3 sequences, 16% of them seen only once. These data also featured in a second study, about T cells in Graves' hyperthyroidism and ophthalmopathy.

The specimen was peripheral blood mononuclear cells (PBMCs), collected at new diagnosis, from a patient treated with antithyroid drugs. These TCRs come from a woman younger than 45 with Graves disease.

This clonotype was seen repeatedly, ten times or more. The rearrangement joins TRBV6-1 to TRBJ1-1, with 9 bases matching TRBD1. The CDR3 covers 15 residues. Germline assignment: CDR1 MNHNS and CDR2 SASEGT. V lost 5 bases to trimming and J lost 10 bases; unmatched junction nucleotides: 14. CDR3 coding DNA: TGTGCCAGCAGTCCCCACAGGGGGCCTCCATTTGGAGCTTTCTTT. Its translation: CASSPHRGPPFGAFF.

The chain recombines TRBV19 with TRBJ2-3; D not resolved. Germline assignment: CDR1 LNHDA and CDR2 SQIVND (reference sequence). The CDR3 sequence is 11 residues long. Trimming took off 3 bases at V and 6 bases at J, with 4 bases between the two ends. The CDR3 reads CASSMADTQYF. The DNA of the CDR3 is TGTGCCAGTAGTATGGCCGATACGCAGTATTTT. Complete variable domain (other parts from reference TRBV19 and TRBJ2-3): DGGITQSPKYLFRKEGQNVTLSCEQNLNHDAMYWYRQDPGQGLRLIYYSQIVNDFQKGDIAEGYSVSREKKESFPLTVTSAQKNPTAFYLCASSMADTQYFGPGTRLTVL.

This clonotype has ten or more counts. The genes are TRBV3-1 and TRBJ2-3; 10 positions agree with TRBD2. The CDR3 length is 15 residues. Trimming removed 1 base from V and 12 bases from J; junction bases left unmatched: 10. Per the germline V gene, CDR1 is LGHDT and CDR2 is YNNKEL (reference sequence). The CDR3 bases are TGTGCCAGCAGCCAAGTAGCGGGAGGTTCGGAGAGTCAGTATTTT. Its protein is CASSQVAGGSESQYF.

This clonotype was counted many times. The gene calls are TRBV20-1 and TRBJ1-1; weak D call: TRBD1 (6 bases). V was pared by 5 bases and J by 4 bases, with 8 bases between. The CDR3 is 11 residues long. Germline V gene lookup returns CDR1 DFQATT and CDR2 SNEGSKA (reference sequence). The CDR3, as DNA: TGCAGTGCTGCGGACAGCACTGAAGCTTTCTTT. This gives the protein CSAADSTEAFF.

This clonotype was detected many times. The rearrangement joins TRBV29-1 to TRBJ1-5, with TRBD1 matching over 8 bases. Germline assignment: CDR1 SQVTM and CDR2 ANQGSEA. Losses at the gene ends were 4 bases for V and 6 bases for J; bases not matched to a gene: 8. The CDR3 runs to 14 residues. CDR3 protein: CSVVVGQGFQPQHF. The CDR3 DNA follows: TGCAGCGTTGTCGTAGGACAGGGATTTCAGCCCCAGCATTTT.

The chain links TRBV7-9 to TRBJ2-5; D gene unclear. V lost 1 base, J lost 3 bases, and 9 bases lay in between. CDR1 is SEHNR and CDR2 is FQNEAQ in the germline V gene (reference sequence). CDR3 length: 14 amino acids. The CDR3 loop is CASSLVQKKETQYF. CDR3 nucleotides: TGTGCCAGCAGCTTAGTGCAGAAAAAAGAGACCCAGTACTTC.

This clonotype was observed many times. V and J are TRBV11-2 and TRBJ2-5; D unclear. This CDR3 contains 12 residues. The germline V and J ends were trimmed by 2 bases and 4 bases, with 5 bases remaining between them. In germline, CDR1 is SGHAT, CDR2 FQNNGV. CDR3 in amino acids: CASSLFLETQYF. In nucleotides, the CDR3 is TGTGCCAGCAGCTTATTCCTAGAGACCCAGTACTTC.

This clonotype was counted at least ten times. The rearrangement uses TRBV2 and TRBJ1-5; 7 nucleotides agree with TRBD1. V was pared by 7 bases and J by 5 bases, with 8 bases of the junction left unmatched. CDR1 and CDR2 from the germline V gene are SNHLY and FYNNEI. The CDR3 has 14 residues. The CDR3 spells CASKRGQGDQPQHF. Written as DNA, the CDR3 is TGTGCCAGCAAGAGGGGGCAGGGGGATCAGCCCCAGCATTTT.

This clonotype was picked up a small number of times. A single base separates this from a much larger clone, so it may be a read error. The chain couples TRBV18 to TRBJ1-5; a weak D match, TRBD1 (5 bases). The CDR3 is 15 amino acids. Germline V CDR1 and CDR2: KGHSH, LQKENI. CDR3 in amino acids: CTSSAVGVGNQPQHF. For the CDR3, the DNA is TGTACCAGCTCTGCAGTGGGGGTGGGGAATCAGCCCCAGCATTTT.

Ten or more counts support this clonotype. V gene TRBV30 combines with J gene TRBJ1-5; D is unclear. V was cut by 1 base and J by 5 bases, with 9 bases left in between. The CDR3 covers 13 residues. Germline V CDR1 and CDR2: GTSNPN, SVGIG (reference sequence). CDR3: CAWSEMGYQPQHF. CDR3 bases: TGTGCCTGGAGTGAAATGGGCTATCAGCCCCAGCATTTT.